The 20 T cell receptor beta chains in this list originate from one sample, sequenced in a study of tumor and adjacent non-tumor tissue in lung cancer. The library came from three nested PCR rounds adapted from ARM-PCR protocols. TCRdb processed the multiplex PCR reads anew with MiXCR; each CDR3 protein has one entry. The sample carries more than 120,000 distinct CDR3 sequences, around 60% recorded once. RNA was extracted from bulk tissue without any cell sorting. What was sequenced was lung tumor tissue. These receptor sequences come from a man aged 55 to 70 with small cell lung cancer.

This clonotype has a handful of counts. Here the CDR3 reads CASRSDGTSSYNSPLHF. CDR3 DNA sequence: TGTGCCAGCAGGTCGGACGGGACAAGCTCCTATAATTCACCCCTCCACTTT. The chain links TRBV12-3 or TRBV12-4 to TRBJ1-6, with D possibly TRBD1 on 6 matching bases. The CDR3 runs to 17 residues. The germline V and J ends were trimmed by 6 bases and 0 bases, with 15 bases remaining between them.

As concerns this clonotype: Mismatch with germline at one junction end may stem from a read error. V usage is TRBV6-2 or TRBV6-3 and J usage is TRBJ1-4; weak D call: TRBD1 (5 bases). CDR1 and CDR2 from the germline V gene are MNHEY and SVGEGT. This CDR3 comprises 16 residues. The CDR3 coding sequence is TGTGCCAGTAGTTTTGTAGGACACATTTCCGAGGGGAAACTGTTTTTT. Its translation: CASSFVGHISEGKLFF.

As concerns this clonotype: The junction departs from germline at one end; a sequencing error may be responsible. The gene calls are TRBV20-1 and TRBJ2-3, with TRBD2 as a possible D gene (6 bases). The CDR3 loop spans 14 amino acids. Germline CDR1 reads DFQATT; CDR2 reads SNEGSKA (reference sequence). The CDR3 region is CSASRSGPTDTKYF. The CDR3 bases are TGCAGCGCTAGCCGGAGCGGGCCCACGGATACGAAGTATTTT.

This clonotype was found many times. At one end the junction does not follow the germline gene, possibly because of a read error. The chain joins TRBV12-3 or TRBV12-4 to TRBJ2-3; D gene uncertain. The CDR3 contains 15 residues. CDR3 amino acids: CASSQQAIGTATQYF. The CDR3 DNA is TGTGCCAGCAGTCAGCAGGCGATAGGCACAGCTACGCAGTATTTT.

This clonotype has more than one count but fewer than ten. The rearrangement uses TRBV6-5 and TRBJ2-6; TRBD2 matches at 11 bases. J gave up 2 bases and V 6 bases, and 3 bases lay outside the gene matches. Germline V gene sequence: CDR1 MNHEY, CDR2 SVGAGI. This CDR3 comprises 16 residues. The CDR3 nucleotides are TGTGCCAGCAGCCGACTAGCGGGGACTGGGGCCAACGTCCTGACTTTC. Translation gives CASSRLAGTGANVLTF.

Regarding this clonotype: A much bigger clone sits one base away, suggesting this may be a read error. The chain has TRBV5-6 and TRBJ2-7; 7 bases agree with TRBD1. The CDR3 loop spans 14 amino acids. The germline V gene has CDR1 SGHDT and CDR2 YYEEEE. This chain's CDR3 is CSSSETYRGDEQYF. The CDR3 DNA sequence: TGTTCCAGCAGCGAGACATACAGGGGTGACGAGCAGTACTTC.

In the case of this clonotype: The junction and the germline gene differ at one end; a read error may be behind it. The rearrangement uses TRBV11-2 and TRBJ2-6, with D unresolved. CDR1 is SGHAT and CDR2 is FQNNGV in the germline V gene. This CDR3 spans 14 amino acids. The DNA of the CDR3 is TGTGCCAGCAGCAAGGGATCCGTGGCCAACCTCCTGACTTTC. This translates into CASSKGSVANLLTF.

The rearrangement joins TRBV20-1 to TRBJ2-7, with TRBD1 as a possible D gene (5 bases). There are 20 residues in the CDR3. The V gene lost 0 bases and the J gene lost 2 bases, with 29 bases spanning the gap. Germline CDR1 DFQATT, CDR2 SNEGSKA (reference sequence). The CDR3 nucleotides are TGCAGTGCTAGAGATCTCCGTCCCGTGAACAACAGGAATCCTACCTACGAGCAGTACGTC. This codes for CSARDLRPVNNRNPTYEQYV.

Points on this clonotype: The conserved phenylalanine or tryptophan is not found at the CDR3 terminus, so this likely reflects a read error. This chain connects TRBV11-2 to TRBJ2-3; D not certain. The V end was cut by 2 bases, the J end by 5 bases, with 11 bases between. Germline-derived CDR1 and CDR2 are SGHAT and FQNNGV. CDR3 length: 14 amino acids. The CDR3 region is CASSLSGEIDTQYS. The DNA for the CDR3 is TGTGCCAGCAGCTTATCGGGTGAAATAGATACGCAGTATTCT.

About this clonotype itself: This may be a read error, as it is one base from a much larger clone. V is TRBV6-6 and J is TRBJ2-7; 9 bases agree with TRBD1. This CDR3 has 14 residues. Germline CDR1 is MNHNY and CDR2 is SVGAGI (reference sequence). DNA of the CDR3: TGTGCCAGCAGTTGGGGACAGGGTTCCTACGATCAGTACTTC. Translation gives CASSWGQGSYDQYF.

This chain joins TRBV11-2 and TRBJ2-3, with D hard to call. CDR3 size: 12 residues. The V gene's germline CDR1 is SGHAT and CDR2 FQNNGV. The CDR3 DNA is TGTATCAGCAGCTTAAACGGGTATACGCAGTATTTT. Residues: CISSLNGYTQYF.

The rearrangement uses TRBV20-1 and TRBJ2-2, with D hard to call. V lost 0 bases, J lost 9 bases, and 8 bases lay in between. Germline V gene data show CDR1 as DFQATT and CDR2 as SNEGSKA (reference sequence). CDR3 length: 12 residues. The CDR3 nucleotides read TGCAGTGCTAGAGATGGAATGAGGGAGCTGTTTTTT. Translated, it gives CSARDGMRELFF.

This clonotype came up many times. This chain links TRBV11-2 with TRBJ2-5, with 11 bases that match TRBD2. The ends lost 5 bases at V and 5 bases at J; junction bases unmatched: 7. This CDR3 is built from 15 residues. Germline V CDR1 and CDR2: SGHAT, FQNNGV. The CDR3 here is CASSQRLAGRETQYF. CDR3 in DNA: TGTGCCAGCAGCCAAAGACTAGCGGGAAGGGAGACCCAGTACTTC.

This clonotype is medium-sized. The V gene is TRBV20-1, the J gene TRBJ2-3; 12 positions match TRBD2. After removal of 2 bases from V and 4 bases from J, the junction contained 7 bases not matched to a gene. The V gene's germline CDR1 is DFQATT and CDR2 SNEGSKA (reference sequence). The CDR3 has 16 residues. The CDR3 sequence: CSARKLAGGSSDTQYF. The CDR3 nucleotides read TGCAGTGCTAGAAAACTAGCGGGAGGATCGTCAGATACGCAGTATTTT.

The genes are TRBV12-3 or TRBV12-4 and TRBJ2-1; 11 bases match TRBD1. Germline trimming cut 8 bases from V and 7 bases from J; bases unmatched to any gene: 10. The CDR3 is 15 amino acids. The CDR3 DNA reads TGTGCCAGCTCCCCAGGGGACAGGGGGGTGAATGAGCAGTTCTTC. As protein: CASSPGDRGVNEQFF.

About this clonotype: Compared with germline, one end of the junction differs, possibly owing to a read error. The chain has TRBV11-2 and TRBJ2-3; 9 bases are a match to TRBD1. In germline, CDR1 is SGHAT, CDR2 FQNNGV. The length of the CDR3 is 15 residues. This chain's CDR3 is CVSSLVTGGTDTQYF. As DNA, the CDR3 is TGTGTCAGCAGCTTAGTCACAGGGGGCACAGATACACAGTATTTT. Full variable domain (outside the CDR3, taken from reference TRBV11-2 and TRBJ2-3): EAGVAQSPRYKIIEKRQSVAFWCNPISGHATLYWYQQILGQGPKLLIQFQNNGVVDDSQLPKDRFSAERLKGVDSTLKIQPAKLEDSAVYLCVSSLVTGGTDTQYFGPGTRLTVL.

For this clonotype: No conserved phenylalanine or tryptophan is present at the end of the CDR3, so a read error is the likely explanation. The DNA is omitted, as the CDR3 cannot be located on it reliably, and the CDR3 follows TCRdb's listing. J is TRBJ2-7 and V is TRBV6-5; the table's D call, TRBD2, was not checked against the DNA. Counting both end residues, the CDR3 totals 14 amino acids. The germline V gene has CDR1 MNHEY and CDR2 SVGAGI. The CDR3 loop reads CASRGGLAPGYEQY.

The chain carries TRBV20-1 and TRBJ2-3; D unresolved. This CDR3 has 12 residues. From germline, CDR1 is DFQATT and CDR2 SNEGSKA (reference sequence). Trimming left V 6 bases short and J 4 bases short, with 11 bases between. CDR3 in DNA: TGCAGTGCCAGTGGTAGAGCAGATACGCAGTATTTT. It specifies CSASGRADTQYF.

This chain links TRBV28 with TRBJ2-2; D unresolved. Deletions cut 3 bases from V and 5 bases from J, with 10 bases between. The CDR3 loop spans 14 amino acids. Looked up from germline, CDR1 is MDHEN and CDR2 is SYDVKM. CDR3 nucleotides: TGTGCCAGCAGTTTCCTATCGGGTACCGGGGAGCTGTTTTTT. Its protein product is CASSFLSGTGELFF.

Details on this clonotype: This could be a read error, since a much larger clone is one nucleotide away. The rearrangement uses TRBV6-1 and TRBJ2-7, with D possibly TRBD2 on 6 matching bases. From germline, CDR1 is MNHNS and CDR2 SASEGT. The CDR3 is 13 residues long. DNA for the CDR3: TGTGCCAACAGTGCCCGACTAGATTCCGAGCAGTACTTC. Amino acid sequence: CANSARLDSEQYF.